This entry concerns a single T cell receptor beta chain. V lost 3 bases and J lost 2; bases outside the gene matches: 5. Germline-derived CDR1 and CDR2 are SGDLS and YYNGEE. CDR3 size: 15 residues. These data come from a study of blood T cell repertoires in COVID-19. In the study overall: Samples came from the United States, Italy and Spain, spanning acute and convalescent COVID-19. In each case, the material was cDNA or gDNA derived from T cells, B-cell-depleted T cells, or PBMCs.

Authors' processing steps: From reference gene primer amplification, estimates of nucleated cell counts were derived. Clones were read by immunoSEQ multiplex PCR, and TCRdb kept only the in-frame ones, dropping some. That table supplies the V and J calls and clone size; D and trimming were determined from the DNA. The sample holds 140,000 or so clones; approximately 84% are singletons and the top ten take 4.5% to 5.5%. What was sequenced was peripheral blood. The TCR was taken from a human donor in a cohort sampled during active COVID-19. This sequence joins TRBV9 and TRBJ2-3; TRBD1 matches at 8 bases. This chain's CDR3 is CASSAIQGDTDTQYF. CDR3 DNA: TGTGCCAGCAGCGCCATACAGGGGGACACAGATACGCAGTATTTT.